This T cell receptor beta chain was profiled in a study of CD8 T cells in Susac syndrome. Study outcomes and limitations: Only a relatively small number of individuals were included in the TCR sequencing and HLA analysis.

Trimming left V 6 bases short and J 6 bases short, with 9 bases between. Germline V gene lookup returns CDR1 LNHDA and CDR2 SQIVND (reference sequence). The CDR3 runs 12 residues. This clonotype was recorded a few times. Its matching antigen is unknown. RNA was extracted with the RNeasy kit, and a quantity of 0.5 to 1 ug was reverse transcribed using random hexamers. TCR beta CDR3 was amplified by immunoSEQ covering 54 Vbeta and 13 Jbeta. One entry per CDR3 protein, called by TCRdb with MiXCR from the immunoSEQ multiplex PCR reads. The data contain around 280,000 distinct CDR3 sequences, approximately 85% of them seen just once; the ten biggest clones take up about 0.11%.

Sequenced input: CD8+ T cells from PBMCs. The chain carries TRBV19 and TRBJ1-5, with D uncertain. This TCR was sampled from a human donor with multiple sclerosis. CDR3 amino acids: CASRLGGQPQHF. The CDR3 DNA follows: TGTGCCAGTAGGTTGGGAGGTCAGCCCCAGCATTTT.